This T cell receptor (beta chain) was sequenced for a study of technical replicates of blood from a few donors. Assay: immunoSEQ multiplex PCR; the TCRdb copy retains only in-frame clones and omits some. This sample has under 15,000 clones; about 80% occur once, and the top ten carry over 9.5%. V dropped 1 base and J dropped 5 bases, with 14 bases sitting between them. Germline CDR1 is SGHVS and CDR2 is FNYEAQ. The CDR3 is made up of 15 amino acids. The chain recombines TRBV7-6 with TRBJ2-5; D perhaps matches TRBD2 (5 bases). The sequence was obtained from a human donor in good health. The sequenced material came from PBMCs. The CDR3 coding sequence is TGTGCCAGCAGCTTAGGTGGTACTAGACTGGAGACCCAGTACTTC. Translating it yields CASSLGGTRLETQYF. The full variable domain, with the rest looked up from reference TRBV7-6 and TRBJ2-5, is GAGVSQSPRYKVTKRGQDVALRCDPISGHVSLYWYRQALGQGPEFLTYFNYEAQQDKSGLPNDRFSAERPEGSISTLTIQRTEQRDSAMYRCASSLGGTRLETQYFGPGTRLLVL.